This T cell receptor beta chain was sequenced for a study of blood T cell repertoires in COVID-19. The overall study: Some COVID-19 samples were acute and others convalescent; all came from the United States, Italy and Spain. From T cells, B-cell-depleted T cells, or PBMCs came the material, which was cDNA or gDNA.

In the original processing: For nucleated cells, counts were estimated from reference gene primer amplification. The assay was immunoSEQ multiplex PCR, and TCRdb's table has in-frame clones only and misses some. The V and J calls and clone size come from that table; D and trimming were worked out from the DNA. The sample holds tens of thousands of clones, around 85% seen once. The CDR3 is 16 residues long. This receptor was identified in a human donor in a cohort sampled during active COVID-19. The gene calls are TRBV12-1 and TRBJ1-1; TRBD1 is the table's D call, not checked against the DNA. TRBV12-1 is an annotated pseudogene. The sample was peripheral blood. DNA of the CDR3: TGTGCCAGCAGCTTTACAGGCATACCGAAGAACACTGAAGCTTTCTTT. Protein: CASSFTGIPKNTEAFF.